This T cell receptor beta chain derives from a study of T cell repertoires in cytomegalovirus infection. Study-wide context: The authors used CMV epitopes that were HLA-C-restricted (recently identified) and HLA-B-restricted (well studied). An indication of both CMV infection and matching HLA type came from public TCR beta signatures.

Of note for this clonotype: Antigen specificity is unknown.

CDR1 and CDR2 from the germline V gene are LGHDT and YNNKEL (reference sequence). The ends lost 4 bases at V and 3 bases at J; junction bases unmatched: 7. CDR3 length equals 15 residues. General study findings and limits: Across the ex vivo response, the dominant clonotypes were HLA-C-restricted CMV-specific TCR beta clonotypes. Of the TCR beta families, the public ones yielded a cumulative frequency that identified carriers of CMV plus the relevant HLA.

From the reads, TCRdb called clonotypes with MiXCR, one entry per CDR3 protein. The sample includes 800,000 to 950,000 distinct CDR3 sequences, 30% to 35% seen only once; the top ten take 9.5% to 15%. The V gene is TRBV3-1, the J gene TRBJ2-5; TRBD2 agrees at 8 bases. The receptor's source is a human donor in good health (CMV status not recorded). Some clones in this sample may be carry-over from other donors' samples. The specimen was cultured CD8+ T cells from PBMCs, collected from culture after CMV antigen stimulation. The CDR3 region has the DNA TGTGCCAGCAGCCCCGGGACTAGTACAAAAGAGACCCAGTACTTC. It yields the protein CASSPGTSTKETQYF.